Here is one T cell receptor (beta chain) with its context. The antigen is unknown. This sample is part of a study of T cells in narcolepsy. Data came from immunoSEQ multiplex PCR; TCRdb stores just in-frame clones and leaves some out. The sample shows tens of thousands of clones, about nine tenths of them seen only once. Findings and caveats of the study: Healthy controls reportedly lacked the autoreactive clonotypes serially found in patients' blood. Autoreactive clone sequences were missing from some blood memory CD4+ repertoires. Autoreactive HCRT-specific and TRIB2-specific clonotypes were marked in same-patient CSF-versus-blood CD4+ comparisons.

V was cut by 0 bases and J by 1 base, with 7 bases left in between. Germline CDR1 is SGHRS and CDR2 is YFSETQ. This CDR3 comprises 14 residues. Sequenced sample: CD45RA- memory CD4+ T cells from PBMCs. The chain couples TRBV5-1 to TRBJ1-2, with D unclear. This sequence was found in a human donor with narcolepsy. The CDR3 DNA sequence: TGCGCCAGCAGCTTGGACTTCGGTAACTATGGCTACACCTTC. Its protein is CASSLDFGNYGYTF.